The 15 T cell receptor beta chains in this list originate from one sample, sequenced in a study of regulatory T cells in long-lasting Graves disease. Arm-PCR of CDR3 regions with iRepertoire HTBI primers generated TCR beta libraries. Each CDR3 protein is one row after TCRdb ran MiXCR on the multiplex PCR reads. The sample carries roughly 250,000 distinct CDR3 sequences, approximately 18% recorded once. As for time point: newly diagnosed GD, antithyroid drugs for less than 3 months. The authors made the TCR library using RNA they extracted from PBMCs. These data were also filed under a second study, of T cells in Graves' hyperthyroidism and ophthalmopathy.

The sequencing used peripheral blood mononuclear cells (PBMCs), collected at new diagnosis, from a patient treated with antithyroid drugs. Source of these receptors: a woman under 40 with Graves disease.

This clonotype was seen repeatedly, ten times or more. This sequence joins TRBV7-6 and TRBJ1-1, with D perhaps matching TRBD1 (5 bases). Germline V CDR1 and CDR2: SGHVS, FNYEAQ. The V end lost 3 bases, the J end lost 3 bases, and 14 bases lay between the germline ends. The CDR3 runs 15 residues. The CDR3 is CASSLGRSFDTEAFF. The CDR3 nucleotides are TGTGCCAGCAGCTTGGGGCGCAGTTTCGACACTGAAGCTTTCTTT.

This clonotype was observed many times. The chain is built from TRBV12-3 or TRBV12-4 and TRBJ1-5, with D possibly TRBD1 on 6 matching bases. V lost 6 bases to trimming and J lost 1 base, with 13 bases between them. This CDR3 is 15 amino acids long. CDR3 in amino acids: CASSKTGLSNQPQHF. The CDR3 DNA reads TGTGCCAGCAGCAAGACAGGCCTGAGCAATCAGCCCCAGCATTTT.

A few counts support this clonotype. The CDR3 DNA is TGCGCCAGCAGCCCTCCCACTGAATCCCACATTCAGTACTTC. Translated, it gives CASSPPTESHIQYF. V is TRBV4-1 and J is TRBJ2-4; D is unclear. The CDR3 spans 14 residues. V lost 4 bases and J lost 8, with 15 bases in between. Germline CDR1 is MGHRA and CDR2 is YSYEKL.

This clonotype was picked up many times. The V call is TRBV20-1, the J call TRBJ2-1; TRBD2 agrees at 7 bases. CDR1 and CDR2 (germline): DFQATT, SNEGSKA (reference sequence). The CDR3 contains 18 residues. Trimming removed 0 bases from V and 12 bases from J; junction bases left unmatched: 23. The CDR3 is CSARDSLKTGGGRGVQFF. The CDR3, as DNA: TGCAGTGCTAGAGATTCCCTAAAGACGGGCGGGGGACGAGGTGTGCAGTTCTTC.

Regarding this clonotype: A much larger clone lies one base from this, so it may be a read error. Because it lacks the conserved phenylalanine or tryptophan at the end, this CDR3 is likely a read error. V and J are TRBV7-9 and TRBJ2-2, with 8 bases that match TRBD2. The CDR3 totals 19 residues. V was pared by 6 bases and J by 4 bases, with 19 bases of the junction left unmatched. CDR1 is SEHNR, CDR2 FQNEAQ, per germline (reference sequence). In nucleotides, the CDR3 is TGTGCCAGCAGAGCGATTACGGGGGCGGGGGGCGAAATCACCGGGGAGCTGTTTTTG. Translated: CASRAITGAGGEITGELFL.

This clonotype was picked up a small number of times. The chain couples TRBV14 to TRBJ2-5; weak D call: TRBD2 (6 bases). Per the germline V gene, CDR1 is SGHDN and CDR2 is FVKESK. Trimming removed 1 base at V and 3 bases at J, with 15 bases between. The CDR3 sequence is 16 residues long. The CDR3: CASSQVSGHNEETQYF. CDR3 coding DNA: TGTGCCAGCAGCCAAGTGAGCGGGCACAATGAAGAGACCCAGTACTTC. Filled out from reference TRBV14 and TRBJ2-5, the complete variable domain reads EAGVTQFPSHSVIEKGQTVTLRCDPISGHDNLYWYRRVMGKEIKFLLHFVKESKQDESGMPNNRFLAERTGGTYSTLKVQPAELEDSGVYFCASSQVSGHNEETQYFGPGTRLLVL.

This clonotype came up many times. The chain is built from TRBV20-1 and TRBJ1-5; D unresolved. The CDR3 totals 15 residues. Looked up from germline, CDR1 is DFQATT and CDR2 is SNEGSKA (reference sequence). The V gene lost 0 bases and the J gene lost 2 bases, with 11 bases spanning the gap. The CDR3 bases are TGCAGTGCTAGAGAAGGAGGGATTGGCAATCAGCCCCAGCATTTT. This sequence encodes CSAREGGIGNQPQHF.

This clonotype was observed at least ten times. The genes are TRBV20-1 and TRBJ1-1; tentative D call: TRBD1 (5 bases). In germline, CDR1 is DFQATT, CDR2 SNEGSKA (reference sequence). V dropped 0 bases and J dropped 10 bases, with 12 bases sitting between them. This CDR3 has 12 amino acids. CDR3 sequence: CSARDGGAGAFF. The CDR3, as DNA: TGCAGTGCTAGAGACGGAGGGGCTGGAGCTTTCTTT.

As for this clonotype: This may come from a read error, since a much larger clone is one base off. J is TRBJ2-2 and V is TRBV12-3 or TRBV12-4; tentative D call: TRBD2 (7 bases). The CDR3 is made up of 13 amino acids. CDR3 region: CASSFRGEGELSF. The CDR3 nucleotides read TGTGCCAGCAGTTTCCGAGGGGAGGGGGAGCTGTCTTTT.

CDR3 in DNA: TGTGCCAGCAGCCAAGGGGGGGCCGGATGGGGCACTGAAGCTTTCTTT. As protein: CASSQGGAGWGTEAFF. This chain connects TRBV3-1 to TRBJ1-1, with D possibly being TRBD1 (6 bases). Trimming took off 1 base at V and 4 bases at J, with 16 bases between the two ends. The germline gives CDR1 LGHDT, CDR2 YNNKEL (reference sequence). The CDR3 spans 16 residues.

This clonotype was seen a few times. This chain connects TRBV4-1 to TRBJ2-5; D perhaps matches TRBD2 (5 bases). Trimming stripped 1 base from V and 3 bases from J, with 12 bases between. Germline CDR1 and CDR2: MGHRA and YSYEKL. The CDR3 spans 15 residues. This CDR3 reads CASSQVIRGKETQYF. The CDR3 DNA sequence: TGCGCCAGCAGCCAAGTGATCCGGGGTAAAGAGACCCAGTACTTC.

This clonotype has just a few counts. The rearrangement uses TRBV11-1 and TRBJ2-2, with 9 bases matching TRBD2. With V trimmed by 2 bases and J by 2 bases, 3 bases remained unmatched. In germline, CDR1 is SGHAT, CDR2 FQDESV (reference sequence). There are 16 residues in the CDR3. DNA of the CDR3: TGTGCCAGCAGCTTATTAGCGGGGGCAAACACCGGGGAGCTGTTTTTT. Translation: CASSLLAGANTGELFF.

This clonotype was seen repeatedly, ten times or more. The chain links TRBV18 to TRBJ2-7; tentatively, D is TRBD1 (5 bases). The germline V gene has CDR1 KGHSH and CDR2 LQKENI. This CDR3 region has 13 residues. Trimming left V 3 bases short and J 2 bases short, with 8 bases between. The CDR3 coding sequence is TGTGCCAGCTCACCCAGGGATACCTACGAGCAGTACTTC. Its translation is CASSPRDTYEQYF.

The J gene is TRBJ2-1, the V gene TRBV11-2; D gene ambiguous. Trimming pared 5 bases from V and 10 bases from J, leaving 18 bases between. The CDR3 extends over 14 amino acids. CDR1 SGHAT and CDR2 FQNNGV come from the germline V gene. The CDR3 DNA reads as TGTGCCAGCAGCCCTCGTATTGAGGCCTGGGAGCAGTTCTTC. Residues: CASSPRIEAWEQFF.

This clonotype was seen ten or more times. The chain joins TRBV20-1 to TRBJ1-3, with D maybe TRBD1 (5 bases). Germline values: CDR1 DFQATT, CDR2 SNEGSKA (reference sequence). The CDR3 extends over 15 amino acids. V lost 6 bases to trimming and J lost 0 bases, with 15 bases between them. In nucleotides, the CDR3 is TGCAGTGCAAGATTTACAGGAGCCTCTGGAAACACCATATATTTT. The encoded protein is CSARFTGASGNTIYF.